Listed here are 16 T cell receptor beta chains from one sample, sequenced in a study of blood T cells in healthy people across ages. Combining a sample-barcoded 5' primer with a J-beta primer mix, a second PCR ran for roughly 6 to 12 cycles. TCRdb ran MiXCR on the 5' RACE reads and lists one entry per CDR3 protein. The sample carries about 640,000 distinct CDR3 sequences, approximately 30% recorded once. Sequences were obtained from blood. All receptors come from an elderly woman in good health.

This clonotype was observed at least ten times. V gene TRBV28 combines with J gene TRBJ2-5; 12 nucleotides line up with TRBD2. The CDR3 covers 15 residues. Germline V gives CDR1 MDHEN, CDR2 SYDVKM. V trimming: 5 bases; J trimming: 4 bases; junction bases outside the gene matches: 5. This CDR3 is CASSAETSGGETQYF. The DNA for the CDR3 is TGTGCCAGCAGTGCCGAGACTAGCGGGGGAGAGACCCAGTACTTC.

This sequence joins TRBV7-8 and TRBJ2-3; maybe TRBD2 (7 bases). The CDR3 spans 15 residues. The V end lost 1 base, the J end lost 3 bases, and 11 bases lay between the germline ends. CDR1 SGHVS and CDR2 FQNEAQ come from the germline V gene. In DNA, the CDR3 is TGTGCCAGCAGCTTAGGGGAGGGGGAAACAGATACGCAGTATTTT. It translates to CASSLGEGETDTQYF.

This clonotype was recorded many times. V gene TRBV5-1 combines with J gene TRBJ1-2; 8 bases are shared with TRBD1. Germline V gives CDR1 SGHRS, CDR2 YFSETQ. The V and J ends lost 0 bases and 4 bases, in that order; junction bases with no gene match: 11. The CDR3 is 17 residues long. The CDR3 sequence: CASSLVGRQGSSYGYTF. As DNA, the CDR3 is TGCGCCAGCAGCTTGGTAGGGAGACAGGGGTCTTCCTATGGCTACACCTTC.

This clonotype was seen a handful of times. The chain links TRBV27 to TRBJ1-2; TRBD1 agrees at 9 bases. With 6 bases clipped from V and 6 bases from J, the junction kept 8 bases outside the gene matches. The CDR3 consists of 14 residues. Germline V lookup: CDR1 MNHEY, CDR2 SMNVEV (reference sequence). CDR3 sequence: CASRLQGASDGYTF. CDR3 sequence (DNA): TGTGCCAGCAGGCTACAGGGGGCCAGTGATGGCTACACCTTC.

This clonotype was found many times. V usage is TRBV29-1 and J usage is TRBJ1-5; no clear D gene. The CDR3 is 12 amino acids. Trimming shortened V by 4 bases and J by 4 bases, and 8 bases separated the two germline ends. Germline CDR1 and CDR2: SQVTM and ANQGSEA. CDR3 coding DNA: TGCAGCGTTGCCCACACGAATCAGCCCCAGCATTTT. Translated: CSVAHTNQPQHF. Based on the CDR3 plus reference TRBV29-1 and TRBJ1-5, the full variable domain is SAVISQKPSRDICQRGTSLTIQCQVDSQVTMMFWYRQQPGQSLTLIATANQGSEATYESGFVIDKFPISRPNLTFSTLTVSNMSPEDSSIYLCSVAHTNQPQHFGDGTRLSIL.

The chain employs TRBV7-2 and TRBJ2-1; D might be TRBD2 (5 bases). V dropped 2 bases and J dropped 6 bases, with 11 bases sitting between them. The CDR3 length is 14 residues. Germline CDR1 SGHTA, CDR2 FQGNSA. For the CDR3, the DNA is TGTGCCAGCAGCTTATATCGGGGTAGCAATGAGCAGTTCTTC. Protein sequence: CASSLYRGSNEQFF.

This clonotype has only a few counts. The chain is built from TRBV6-6 and TRBJ1-6; TRBD1 matches 8 bases. Germline V lookup: CDR1 MNHNY, CDR2 SVGAGI (reference sequence). This CDR3 comprises 15 residues. Germline trimming cut 5 bases from V and 7 bases from J; bases unmatched to any gene: 7. The CDR3 DNA follows: TGTGCCAGCAGTCAAGAGACAGGGGCAAATTCACCCCTCCACTTT. It encodes CASSQETGANSPLHF.

This chain uses TRBV29-1 with TRBJ2-1; a weak D match, TRBD2 (6 bases). This CDR3 contains 13 residues. Germline CDR1 reads SQVTM; CDR2 reads ANQGSEA. V was shortened by 4 bases and J by 5 bases, with 12 bases between the two germline ends. CDR3 DNA: TGCAGCGTTGGTAAGGACTACGACAATGAGCAGTTCTTC. The encoded protein is CSVGKDYDNEQFF.

V usage is TRBV24-1 and J usage is TRBJ2-3; D uncertain. CDR1 is KGHDR and CDR2 is SFDVKD in the germline V gene. With 4 bases removed from V and 2 bases from J, the gap between germline ends came to 12 bases. The CDR3 totals 15 residues. CDR3 nucleotide sequence: TGTGCCACCAGTGACGGACGGACCATCACAGATACGCAGTATTTT. It yields the protein CATSDGRTITDTQYF.

This clonotype has just a few counts. This chain connects TRBV18 to TRBJ2-5; D is uncertain. The CDR3 has 13 residues. Germline CDR1 KGHSH, CDR2 LQKENI. V lost 2 bases and J lost 11, with 15 bases in between. CDR3 in amino acids: CASSPESSNEQYF. Written as DNA, the CDR3 is TGTGCCAGCTCACCAGAGTCGTCCAATGAGCAGTACTTC.

There are many counts of this clonotype. The chain uses TRBV7-9 and TRBJ2-1, with 7 bases aligning to TRBD2. The CDR3 runs 14 residues. V was pared by 1 base and J by 8 bases, with 5 bases of the junction left unmatched. Germline loops: CDR1 SEHNR, CDR2 FQNEAQ (reference sequence). The CDR3 is CASSLDPRGDEQFF. CDR3 DNA sequence: TGTGCCAGCAGCTTAGATCCCCGGGGGGATGAGCAGTTCTTC. The whole variable domain, filled in from reference TRBV7-9 and TRBJ2-1, reads DTGVSQNPRHKITKRGQNVTFRCDPISEHNRLYWYRQTLGQGPEFLTYFQNEAQLEKSRLLSDRFSAERPKGSFSTLEIQRTEQGDSAMYLCASSLDPRGDEQFFGPGTRLTVL.

This clonotype was counted ten times or more. The gene calls are TRBV7-2 and TRBJ1-2; 7 bases match TRBD1. V shed 5 bases, J shed 3 bases, and the junction held 9 bases outside the gene matches. The CDR3 is 15 amino acids. Germline V gene data show CDR1 as SGHTA and CDR2 as FQGNSA. CDR3 loop: CASSLMTGKDYGYTF. The CDR3 nucleotides read TGTGCCAGCAGCCTAATGACAGGGAAGGACTATGGCTACACCTTC. The variable domain in full, with the rest retrieved from reference TRBV7-2 and TRBJ1-2, is GAGVSQSPSNKVTEKGKDVELRCDPISGHTALYWYRQSLGQGLEFLIYFQGNSAPDKSGLPSDRFSAERTGGSVSTLTIQRTQQEDSAVYLCASSLMTGKDYGYTFGSGTRLTVV.

Worth noting for this clonotype: This could be a read error, since a much larger clone is one nucleotide away. The rearrangement links TRBV29-1 to TRBJ2-7; 8 bases align to TRBD1. Germline values: CDR1 SQVTM, CDR2 ANQGSEA. CDR3 length equals 15 residues. V was pared by 2 bases and J by 10 bases, with 16 bases of the junction left unmatched. The CDR3 protein is CSVELDRAPQGAQYF. The CDR3, as DNA: TGCAGCGTTGAATTGGACAGGGCTCCGCAGGGGGCCCAGTACTTC.

This clonotype has at least ten counts. This rearrangement joins TRBV7-2 to TRBJ2-3, with no clear D. The V end was cut by 1 base, the J end by 5 bases, with 13 bases between. Germline loops: CDR1 SGHTA, CDR2 FQGNSA. The CDR3 contains 15 residues. Written as DNA, the CDR3 is TGTGCCAGCAGCTTAGGGGGTCTCCGGGTAGATACGCAGTATTTT. This codes for CASSLGGLRVDTQYF. Together with reference TRBV7-2 and TRBJ2-3, the CDR3 gives the full variable domain: GAGVSQSPSNKVTEKGKDVELRCDPISGHTALYWYRQSLGQGLEFLIYFQGNSAPDKSGLPSDRFSAERTGGSVSTLTIQRTQQEDSAVYLCASSLGGLRVDTQYFGPGTRLTVL.

Regarding this clonotype: Being one base from a much bigger clone, this may be a read error. The chain joins TRBV4-1 to TRBJ1-1; no clear D gene. Between the trimmed V and J ends, which lost 0 bases and 0 bases, there was a span of 5 bases. Germline V CDR1 and CDR2: MGHRA, YSYEKL. This CDR3 is built from 14 residues. The CDR3 DNA is TGCGCCAGCAGCCAAGATGGGGTGAACACTGAAGCTTTCTTT. This encodes CASSQDGVNTEAFF.

The chain couples TRBV5-1 to TRBJ2-7, with D perhaps TRBD2 (7 bases). CDR3 size: 13 residues. V was pared by 6 bases and J by 4 bases, with 14 bases between. CDR1 is SGHRS and CDR2 is YFSETQ in the germline V gene. This CDR3 is CASKTGGGYEQYF. The CDR3 DNA reads TGCGCCAGCAAGACGGGGGGCGGGTACGAGCAGTACTTC.